The 23 T cell receptor beta chains given below trace back to one sample, sequenced in a study of T-cell reconstitution after alpha-beta-depleted transplantation in children. This sample's TCRbeta library carried unique molecular identifier barcodes. TCRdb analysed the PCR reads with MiXCR anew, one entry per CDR3 protein. The sample carries approximately 1,000,000 distinct CDR3 sequences, about 29% recorded once. The material sequenced was PBMCs, mostly from graft donor cells, taken 360 days after TCRalphabeta/CD19-depleted stem cell transplant. The receptors stem from a boy younger than two who had a stem cell transplant for SCID, so the T cells may come from the graft donor.

This chain connects TRBV29-1 to TRBJ2-1; D call uncertain. Germline CDR1 SQVTM, CDR2 ANQGSEA. The CDR3 runs to 14 residues. Trimming shortened V by 0 bases and J by 15 bases, and 21 bases separated the two germline ends. The CDR3 region has the DNA TGCAGCGTTGAAGATACGTGGACCTCCCTCACACCGTTCTTC. This codes for CSVEDTWTSLTPFF.

The rearrangement links TRBV12-3 or TRBV12-4 to TRBJ1-1, with D possibly TRBD1 on 6 matching bases. This CDR3 comprises 15 residues. V was clipped by 5 bases and J by 4 bases, with 17 bases between them. The CDR3 sequence: CASSLGQLGGTEAFF. CDR3 nucleotide sequence: TGTGCCAGCAGTCTAGGACAGCTCGGGGGCACTGAAGCTTTCTTT.

This clonotype has only a few counts. The chain recombines TRBV20-1 with TRBJ2-7; 10 bases fit TRBD2. The V gene's germline CDR1 is DFQATT and CDR2 SNEGSKA (reference sequence). The junction had 8 bases not matched to a gene; V was cut back by 4 bases and J by 2 bases. CDR3 length: 15 residues. DNA of the CDR3: TGCAGTGCTACTCGAACTAGCGGGGTCACCTACGAGCAGTACTTC. The encoded protein is CSATRTSGVTYEQYF.

J is TRBJ1-1 and V is TRBV20-1; D unclear. From germline, CDR1 is DFQATT and CDR2 SNEGSKA (reference sequence). The CDR3 contains 15 residues. V was pared by 3 bases and J by 4 bases, with 18 bases between. CDR3 residues: CSASTGFRPVTEAFF. CDR3 nucleotides: TGCAGTGCTAGTACGGGGTTTCGTCCGGTCACTGAAGCTTTCTTT.

This chain connects TRBV10-3 to TRBJ2-1; D may correspond to TRBD1 or TRBD2 (5 bases each). V lost 0 bases, J lost 1 base, and 7 bases lay in between. This CDR3 has 15 amino acids. The germline gives CDR1 ENHRY, CDR2 SYGVKD. The CDR3 reads CAISESGASYNEQFF. CDR3 DNA sequence: TGTGCCATCAGTGAGTCCGGGGCGTCCTACAATGAGCAGTTCTTC.

The rearrangement links TRBV15 to TRBJ2-3; TRBD2 agrees at 10 bases. Germline V lookup: CDR1 LNHNV, CDR2 YYDKDF (reference sequence). The CDR3 loop spans 17 amino acids. Germline trimming cut 3 bases from V and 0 bases from J; bases unmatched to any gene: 6. The CDR3 nucleotides read TGTGCCACCAGCAGGAGTACTAGCGGGGTTAGCACAGATACGCAGTATTTT. It is translated as CATSRSTSGVSTDTQYF.

This clonotype was detected a few times. This chain connects TRBV5-1 to TRBJ2-1; no clear D gene. V gave up 0 bases and J gave up 6 bases, with 10 bases separating them. The CDR3 length is 14 residues. Germline V gene lookup returns CDR1 SGHRS and CDR2 YFSETQ. CDR3 residues: CASSLGQVLNEQFF. The CDR3 DNA reads TGCGCCAGCAGCTTGGGGCAGGTACTCAATGAGCAGTTCTTC.

V usage is TRBV6-5 and J usage is TRBJ1-1; D perhaps matches TRBD1 (5 bases). Germline V gene lookup returns CDR1 MNHEY and CDR2 SVGAGI. Trimming pared 2 bases from V and 7 bases from J, leaving 11 bases between. There are 13 residues in the CDR3. The CDR3 here is CASSYQGEFEAFF. The DNA of the CDR3 is TGTGCCAGCAGTTACCAGGGCGAGTTTGAAGCTTTCTTT.

This clonotype has more than one count but fewer than ten. The chain has TRBV7-2 and TRBJ2-3; D is perhaps TRBD2 (6 bases). Trimming removed 5 bases from V and 2 bases from J, with 17 bases in between. CDR1 is SGHTA, CDR2 FQGNSA, per germline. The CDR3 is made up of 16 amino acids. The DNA of the CDR3 is TGTGCCAGCAGCCGGACGGGGGTGGATTTCACAGATACGCAGTATTTT. It is translated as CASSRTGVDFTDTQYF.

This clonotype has just a few counts. This chain connects TRBV2 to TRBJ2-2; tentatively, D is TRBD1 (7 bases). Trimming took 10 bases from V and 6 from J, leaving 18 bases between them. There are 14 residues in the CDR3. The germline gives CDR1 SNHLY, CDR2 FYNNEI. Here the CDR3 DNA reads TGTGCCACCCAGACAGGGACTGGGGCCGGGGAGCTGTTTTTT. Amino acids: CATQTGTGAGELFF.

The J gene is TRBJ2-2, the V gene TRBV15; no definite D call. This CDR3 spans 15 amino acids. The germline V gene has CDR1 LNHNV and CDR2 YYDKDF (reference sequence). V was pared by 5 bases and J by 6 bases, with 16 bases between. CDR3 in DNA: TGTGCCACCAGCCCACCCGGGTTGTGGTCCGGGGAGCTGTTTTTT. Translated, it gives CATSPPGLWSGELFF. Based on the CDR3 plus reference TRBV15 and TRBJ2-2, the full variable domain is DAMVIQNPRYQVTQFGKPVTLSCSQTLNHNVMYWYQQKSSQAPKLLFHYYDKDFNNEADTPDNFQSRRPNTSFCFLDIRSPGLGDTAMYLCATSPPGLWSGELFFGEGSRLTVL.

A word on this clonotype: A far larger clone is off by one base, so a read error is likely. The CDR3 region has the DNA TGTGCCAGCAGCATAGCAGATACGCAGTATTTT. Its protein product is CASSIADTQYF. This chain joins TRBV7-9 and TRBJ2-3, with D unclear. In germline, CDR1 is SEHNR, CDR2 FQNEAQ (reference sequence). This CDR3 is 11 amino acids long.

This rearrangement joins TRBV4-1 to TRBJ2-1; 11 positions match TRBD2. V was clipped by 1 base and J by 12 bases; unmatched bases: 5. This CDR3 is 14 amino acids long. CDR1 and CDR2 (germline): MGHRA, YSYEKL. The CDR3 coding sequence is TGCGCCAGCAGCCAAGGACTAGCGGGGAAAGTGCAGTTCTTC. As protein: CASSQGLAGKVQFF.

This chain joins TRBV5-8 and TRBJ1-5; D not certain. Germline V gives CDR1 SGHTS, CDR2 YDEGEE. Between the trimmed V and J ends, which lost 1 base and 2 bases, there was a span of 13 bases. There are 16 residues in the CDR3. Here the CDR3 DNA reads TGTGCCAGCAGCTTGTCTTCATGGGTTGGCAATCAGCCCCAGCATTTT. It translates to CASSLSSWVGNQPQHF.

The CDR3 DNA sequence: TGTGCCACCAGCAGAGAAGAGGACGTCTCCTACGAGCAGTACTTC. Encoded protein: CATSREEDVSYEQYF. The chain carries TRBV15 and TRBJ2-7; the D is unclear. Germline V gene data show CDR1 as LNHNV and CDR2 as YYDKDF (reference sequence). The CDR3 runs to 15 residues. Trimming took 0 bases from V and 0 from J, leaving 9 bases between them.

The chain is built from TRBV4-2 and TRBJ2-1; 9 positions agree with TRBD2. The length of the CDR3 is 18 residues. Losses at the gene ends were 0 bases for V and 2 bases for J; bases not matched to a gene: 8. Germline CDR1 and CDR2: LGHNA and YNFKEQ. The CDR3, as DNA: TGTGCCAGCAGCCAAGATTTATCGGCTAGCGGGACCTACAATGAGCAGTTCTTC. This sequence encodes CASSQDLSASGTYNEQFF.

This clonotype was observed a few times. The chain combines TRBV20-1 with TRBJ1-4; D gene uncertain. CDR3 length: 14 amino acids. The germline V and J ends were trimmed by 3 bases and 8 bases, with 16 bases remaining between them. Looked up from germline, CDR1 is DFQATT and CDR2 is SNEGSKA (reference sequence). Here the CDR3 reads CSASNEVSYEKLFF. The CDR3 nucleotides are TGCAGTGCTAGTAACGAGGTCTCGTACGAAAAACTGTTTTTT.

This clonotype showed up just a few times. This chain connects TRBV20-1 to TRBJ1-1; D gene unclear. In germline, CDR1 is DFQATT, CDR2 SNEGSKA (reference sequence). This CDR3 spans 10 amino acids. Trimming left V 7 bases short and J 6 bases short, with 9 bases between. The CDR3 bases are TGCAGTGGAGGGAAACCTGAAGCTTTCTTT. It encodes CSGGKPEAFF.

This clonotype was seen only a few times. The chain uses TRBV6-5 and TRBJ2-5, with D unresolved. Germline V CDR1 and CDR2: MNHEY, SVGAGI. Trimming cost V 0 bases and J 7 bases, with 18 bases left between them. The CDR3 loop spans 16 amino acids. CDR3 bases: TGTGCCAGCAGTTACTCCGGACGGCTATCCTTGGGGACCCAGTACTTC. Its translation is CASSYSGRLSLGTQYF.

The rearrangement joins TRBV5-1 to TRBJ2-6; no clear D. This CDR3 has 15 amino acids. CDR1 and CDR2 (germline): SGHRS, YFSETQ. V dropped 0 bases and J dropped 4 bases, with 8 bases sitting between them. CDR3 nucleotides: TGCGCCAGCAGCTTGGGAAGTACCGGGGCCAACGTCCTGACTTTC. Its protein product is CASSLGSTGANVLTF.

This clonotype came up a few times. The V gene is TRBV5-1, the J gene TRBJ1-6; D is perhaps TRBD1 (6 bases). CDR3 length: 17 amino acids. Germline V CDR1 and CDR2: SGHRS, YFSETQ. The V gene lost 4 bases and the J gene lost 0 bases, with 14 bases spanning the gap. CDR3 region: CASSGGQPSSYNSPLHF. CDR3 bases: TGCGCCAGCAGCGGGGGGCAGCCGAGCTCCTATAATTCACCCCTCCACTTT.

The rearrangement joins TRBV5-1 to TRBJ2-3; D ambiguous. The germline V gene encodes CDR1 SGHRS and CDR2 YFSETQ. The CDR3 has 15 residues. The V end lost 0 bases, the J end lost 6 bases, and 14 bases lay between the germline ends. The CDR3 sequence: CASSLEDPWQDTQYF. Here the CDR3 DNA reads TGCGCCAGCAGCTTGGAAGACCCGTGGCAGGATACGCAGTATTTT.

The CDR3 nucleotides are TGTGCCAGCAGTTACTCGTCAGGAGGGACCCAGTACTTC. This sequence encodes CASSYSSGGTQYF. This sequence joins TRBV6-5 and TRBJ2-5; D may be TRBD2 (5 bases). The CDR3 contains 13 residues. Per germline, CDR1 MNHEY and CDR2 SVGAGI. The V and J ends lost 0 bases and 7 bases respectively, with 9 bases between them.